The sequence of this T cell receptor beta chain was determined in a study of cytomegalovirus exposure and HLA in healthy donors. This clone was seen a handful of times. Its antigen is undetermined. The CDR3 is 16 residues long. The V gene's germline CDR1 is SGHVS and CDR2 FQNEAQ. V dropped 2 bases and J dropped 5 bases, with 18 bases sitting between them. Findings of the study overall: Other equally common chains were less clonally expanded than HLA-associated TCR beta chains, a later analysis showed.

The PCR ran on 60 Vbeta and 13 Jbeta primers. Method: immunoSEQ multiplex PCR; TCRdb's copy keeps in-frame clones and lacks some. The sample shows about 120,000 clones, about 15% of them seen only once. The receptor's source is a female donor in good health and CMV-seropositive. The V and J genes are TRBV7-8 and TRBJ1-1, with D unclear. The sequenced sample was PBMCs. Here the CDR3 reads CASSLYQDSRRTEAFF. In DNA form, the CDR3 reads TGTGCCAGCAGCTTATATCAGGACTCCCGAAGGACTGAAGCTTTCTTT.